A single sample is the source of the 2 T cell receptor beta chains below, sequenced in a study of T cells in Graves' hyperthyroidism and ophthalmopathy. Using RNA transcripts as the source, TCR beta CDR3 regions were amplified. Primed by the HTBI set, a first-round RT-PCR was run on the TCR CDR3. TCRdb called the multiplex PCR reads again in MiXCR, with one record for every CDR3 protein. The sample yields some 440,000 distinct CDR3 sequences, around a sixth seen once. Sequencing was carried out using blood. All receptors come from a young woman with Graves' hyperthyroidism.

The table lists this clonotype with many counts. This chain connects TRBV7-9 to TRBJ1-1, with D unresolved. The V and J ends lost 4 bases and 7 bases respectively, with 13 bases between them. The CDR3 totals 13 residues. Germline values: CDR1 SEHNR, CDR2 FQNEAQ (reference sequence). CDR3 loop: CASSSGSRGEAFF. The CDR3 nucleotides read TGTGCCAGCAGCTCCGGGTCCCGGGGTGAAGCTTTCTTT.

The chain has TRBV9 and TRBJ2-5, with 11 positions matching TRBD1. The CDR3 has 16 amino acids. Germline assignment: CDR1 SGDLS and CDR2 YYNGEE. Trimming removed 0 bases from V and 1 base from J; junction bases left unmatched: 2. The DNA for the CDR3 is TGTGCCAGCAGCGTAGGTGGGACAGGGGGCCAAGAGACCCAGTACTTC. Translated: CASSVGGTGGQETQYF.